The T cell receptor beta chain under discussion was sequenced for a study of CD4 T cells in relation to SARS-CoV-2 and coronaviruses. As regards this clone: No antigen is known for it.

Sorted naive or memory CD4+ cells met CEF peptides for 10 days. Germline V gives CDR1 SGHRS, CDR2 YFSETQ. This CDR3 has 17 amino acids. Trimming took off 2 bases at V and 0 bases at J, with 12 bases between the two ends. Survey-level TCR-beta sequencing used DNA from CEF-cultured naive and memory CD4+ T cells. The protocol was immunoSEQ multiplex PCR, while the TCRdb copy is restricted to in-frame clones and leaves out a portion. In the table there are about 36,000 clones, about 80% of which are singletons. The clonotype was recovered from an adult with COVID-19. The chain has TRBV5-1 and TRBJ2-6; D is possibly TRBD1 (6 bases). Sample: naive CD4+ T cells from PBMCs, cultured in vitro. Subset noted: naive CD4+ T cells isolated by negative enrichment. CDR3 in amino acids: CASSLTTGYSGANVLTF. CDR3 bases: TGCGCCAGCAGCTTAACCACAGGGTACTCTGGGGCCAACGTCCTGACTTTC.